A single T cell receptor (beta chain) is shown here with its context. As yet, its antigen is unknown. This same CDR3 is encoded by further DNA sequences in the sample. Template amounts of around 310 ng DNA, around 33,000 T cell genomes, were employed in unsorted PBMC replicate PCRs. Clones were read by immunoSEQ multiplex PCR, and TCRdb kept only the in-frame ones, dropping some. The table shows about 480,000 clones, with over 60% occurring only once. The V and J ends lost 1 base and 0 bases respectively, with 8 bases between them. Germline values: CDR1 KGHSH, CDR2 LQKENI. The CDR3 extends over 15 amino acids. This entry belongs to a study of shared clonotypes between healthy human individuals. Study-wide results and limits: Sampling used blood alone; tissue repertoires probably differ. An effect of sequencing depth on clonotype sharing among donors was expected.

Adult donors, all healthy and HIV-negative, had no recent acute infections or vaccinations. The TCR sequence derives from a woman aged 40 to 50 in good health. Some clones in this sample may be carry-over from other donors' samples. The sample consisted of PBMCs. The chain is built from TRBV18 and TRBJ2-3; D uncertain. DNA for the CDR3: TGTGCCAGCTCACCACTCCTGGCGAGCACAGATACGCAGTATTTT. Translation gives CASSPLLASTDTQYF.